This section outlines one T cell receptor (beta chain) sequence together with its context. The specificity of this receptor is unknown. Base qualities are not at hand, and no much larger clone is one base apart. The collaborating institutions used their own protocols to collect whole blood in K2EDTA tubes. For TCRbeta analysis, collaborators shipped samples in one of three forms: frozen whole blood, isolated PBMCs, or DNA extracted from either of those sample types. This sample was taken from a study of blood T cell repertoires in COVID-19 (dated by TCRdb to the early 2020s). With respect to the entire study: Collaborator samples came from the United States, Italy and Spain and covered acute and convalescent phases of COVID-19. The prospective study material was composed of cDNA or gDNA derived from T cells, B-cell-depleted T cells, or PBMCs. Deeply sampled blood TCRbeta repertoires from subjects exposed to, actively infected with, or recovered from COVID-19 were included in the dataset. The repertoires were released in a freely available public database intended as a resource for research on the immune response to SARS-CoV-2. Samples came from the ongoing ImmuneRACE study (first 160 participants) plus 1,254 subjects from 6 global collaborators. A de-identified subject ID, COVID-19 status, age in years and sex were almost always included in the sample metadata. Where HLA class I and class II types were available, the types were taken from metadata supplied by the sample provider, not from assay-based typing. Broader findings and caveats from the paper: The amount of clinical and demographic metadata varied by source and participant and was provided uncurated.

TCRbeta CDR3 regions were amplified from genomic DNA by means of the immunoSEQ Assay, a bias-controlled multiplex PCR. For the original study's pipeline: The number of nucleated cells in each sample was estimated by amplification of reference gene primers within the assay. To quantify the absolute abundance of each unique TCRbeta CDR3 rearrangement, sequence reads were collapsed and filtered. Productive Simpson clonality was computed per sample as the square root of Simpson's diversity index over productive rearrangements. Sourced from immuneACCESS, this table was stored by TCRdb with only in-frame sequences that have V and J called. A share of the clones is absent; for the studies checked, an unresolved V gene accounts for under half, and the remainder has no known explanation. Clone size and V and J calls were adopted from that table, with D and trimming inferred from the DNA. The sample data list roughly 69,000 clones, and more than 75% of these were observed just once. The ten largest clonotypes hold roughly 4.8% of the sample.

Via the germline V gene (reference sequence), CDR1 is LNHDA and CDR2 SQIVND. Counted from cysteine to phenylalanine, this CDR3 has 13 amino acids. Only the CDR3 region is kept as DNA, spanning 39 bases read in frame from base 1. Cut back by 2 bases and 6 bases, the V and J ends lie 9 bases apart. Recombination joined TRBV19 with TRBJ2-3, and the D gene may be TRBD1, 6 bases matching. This clonotype was sampled from a human donor in a cohort sampled during active COVID-19. Sequencing used peripheral blood. The sequence in DNA is TGTGCCAGTAGTATACGAAGGGGGGATACGCAGTATTTT. Its protein reads: CASSIRRGDTQYF.